The next 25 T cell receptor beta chains were all read from a single sample in a study of regulatory T cells in long-lasting Graves disease. Library construction for TCR beta used iRepertoire HTBI primers and Arm-PCR of CDR3 regions. TCRdb re-called the multiplex PCR reads with MiXCR, one entry per CDR3 protein. The sample lists 310,000 or so distinct CDR3 sequences; around 23% were seen once. The time point here: persistent/refractory GD, antithyroid drugs over 5 years with positive TRAb. Generation of the TCR library employed RNA extracted from PBMCs. This sample comprised peripheral blood mononuclear cells (PBMCs), obtained when the disease was refractory, from a patient treated with antithyroid drugs. These receptors all come from a female donor with Graves disease.

The V call is TRBV4-3, the J call TRBJ2-7; the D is unclear. CDR1 is LGHNA and CDR2 is YSLEER in the germline V gene. V gave up 1 base and J gave up 5 bases, with 12 bases separating them. The CDR3 spans 14 residues. In DNA form, the CDR3 reads TGCGCCAGCAGCCAAGGCAAGGGCTCACACGAGCAGTACTTC. This sequence encodes CASSQGKGSHEQYF.

The rearrangement links TRBV29-1 to TRBJ2-7; tentatively, D is TRBD1 (5 bases). The CDR3 is made up of 11 amino acids. Germline V gene sequence: CDR1 SQVTM, CDR2 ANQGSEA. V lost 6 bases to trimming and J lost 4 bases, with 10 bases between them. The CDR3 spells CSVETVYEQYF. DNA for the CDR3: TGCAGCGTAGAGACAGTATACGAGCAGTACTTC.

The sample holds many counts of this clonotype. The V gene is TRBV29-1, the J gene TRBJ2-7; D is tentatively TRBD1 or TRBD2 (6 bases each). Trimming removed 4 bases at V and 2 bases at J, with 15 bases between. Germline V gene lookup returns CDR1 SQVTM and CDR2 ANQGSEA. This CDR3 comprises 14 residues. The CDR3 DNA follows: TGCAGCGTTGGCGAGGGGGGTCTGGCCTACGAGCAGTACTTC. Translating gives CSVGEGGLAYEQYF.

This clonotype was seen repeatedly, ten times or more. The chain has TRBV11-2 and TRBJ2-7, with a tentative D call TRBD1 (5 bases). Germline CDR1 SGHAT, CDR2 FQNNGV. This CDR3 has 13 amino acids. The ends were cut back, 5 bases at V and 4 bases at J, with 12 bases in the middle. CDR3 nucleotides: TGTGCCAGCAGCCAAGGGGAATTATACGAGCAGTACTTC. Translation: CASSQGELYEQYF.

This clonotype has just a few counts. This chain connects TRBV28 to TRBJ2-2; weak D call: TRBD2 (5 bases). Germline-derived CDR1 and CDR2 are MDHEN and SYDVKM. The length of the CDR3 is 12 residues. V gave up 6 bases and J gave up 6 bases, with 8 bases separating them. As DNA, the CDR3 is TGTGCCAGCAGAGGAGGCGCCGGGGAGCTGTTTTTT. Protein product: CASRGGAGELFF.

This clonotype occurred many times. The gene calls are TRBV6-1 and TRBJ1-5; a possible D gene is TRBD1 (5 bases). Germline assignment: CDR1 MNHNS and CDR2 SASEGT. The CDR3 has 16 amino acids. V dropped 2 bases and J dropped 7 bases, with 18 bases sitting between them. The CDR3 region is CASSEPPIGVRQPQHF. In nucleotides, the CDR3 is TGTGCCAGCAGTGAACCCCCCATAGGGGTGCGGCAGCCCCAGCATTTT.

This clonotype was detected many times. This chain uses TRBV11-2 with TRBJ2-7; D assignment may be TRBD1 or TRBD2 (5 bases each). The CDR3 length is 14 residues. Germline CDR1 reads SGHAT; CDR2 reads FQNNGV. V lost 3 bases and J lost 0, with 9 bases in between. The chain's CDR3 is CASSFRDHSYEQYF. The CDR3 region has the DNA TGTGCCAGCAGCTTCCGGGACCACTCCTACGAGCAGTACTTC.

This clonotype was seen at least ten times. This chain joins TRBV28 and TRBJ2-1, with 9 bases lining up with TRBD1. The V and J ends lost 6 bases and 4 bases, in that order; junction bases with no gene match: 4. CDR3 length equals 14 residues. Per germline, CDR1 MDHEN and CDR2 SYDVKM. CDR3 sequence (DNA): TGTGCCAGCAGCTCCGGGACAGGGTACAATGAGCAGTTCTTC. Translation gives CASSSGTGYNEQFF.

The rearrangement links TRBV29-1 to TRBJ1-4; TRBD1 agrees at 10 bases. With V trimmed by 7 bases and J by 7 bases, 21 bases remained unmatched. CDR1 and CDR2 (germline): SQVTM, ANQGSEA. This CDR3 contains 18 residues. The CDR3 DNA reads TGCAGCGCAGGGATTGCCGGGACAGGGGTGGTCGTTAGTGAAAAACTGTTTTTT. Residues: CSAGIAGTGVVVSEKLFF. The entire variable domain, with the rest obtained from reference TRBV29-1 and TRBJ1-4, is as follows: SAVISQKPSRDICQRGTSLTIQCQVDSQVTMMFWYRQQPGQSLTLIATANQGSEATYESGFVIDKFPISRPNLTFSTLTVSNMSPEDSSIYLCSAGIAGTGVVVSEKLFFGSGTQLSVL.

This chain uses TRBV7-9 with TRBJ2-7; 9 bases match TRBD1. In germline, CDR1 is SEHNR, CDR2 FQNEAQ (reference sequence). V was clipped by 5 bases and J by 3 bases; unmatched bases: 11. The CDR3 spans 16 residues. CDR3: CASSPGSGQGFYEQYF. The CDR3 DNA reads TGTGCCAGCAGCCCCGGGTCGGGACAGGGCTTCTACGAGCAGTACTTC.

This clonotype was counted at least ten times. The chain joins TRBV2 to TRBJ2-7; 14 bases are shared with TRBD2. Germline CDR1 is SNHLY and CDR2 is FYNNEI. The junction had 13 bases not matched to a gene; V was cut back by 2 bases and J by 4 bases. This CDR3 region has 19 residues. The CDR3 region is CASSEKTPGLAGVSYEQYF. The CDR3 region has the DNA TGTGCCAGCAGTGAAAAAACTCCGGGACTAGCGGGAGTTTCGTACGAGCAGTACTTC. Together with reference TRBV2 and TRBJ2-7, the CDR3 gives the full variable domain: EPEVTQTPSHQVTQMGQEVILRCVPISNHLYFYWYRQILGQKVEFLVSFYNNEISEKSEIFDDQFSVERPDGSNFTLKIRSTKLEDSAMYFCASSEKTPGLAGVSYEQYFGPGTRLTVT.

This clonotype was found many times. J is TRBJ1-1 and V is TRBV28; D remains ambiguous. Looked up from germline, CDR1 is MDHEN and CDR2 is SYDVKM. V lost 7 bases and J 1 base, leaving 7 bases between the germline ends. The CDR3 runs 12 residues. The CDR3, as DNA: TGTGCCAGCAACAGCCAGAACACTGAAGCTTTCTTT. It codes for CASNSQNTEAFF.

Many counts were recorded for this clonotype. The chain links TRBV30 to TRBJ2-7; D is undetermined. The CDR3 totals 13 residues. From germline, CDR1 is GTSNPN and CDR2 SVGIG (reference sequence). Trimming cost V 4 bases and J 3 bases, with 13 bases left between them. The CDR3 DNA sequence: TGTGCCTGGAACCTACAAGAAGACTACGAGCAGTACTTC. Translating gives CAWNLQEDYEQYF.

The rearrangement joins TRBV29-1 to TRBJ2-7, with 8 bases identical to TRBD1. Trimming took 5 bases from V and 0 from J; bases not matched to a gene: 6. This CDR3 comprises 14 residues. The V gene's germline CDR1 is SQVTM and CDR2 ANQGSEA. CDR3 loop: CSVIKGQGSYEQYF. The CDR3 DNA is TGCAGCGTTATAAAAGGACAGGGCTCCTACGAGCAGTACTTC.

This clonotype showed up many times. The CDR3 region is CSAPTEDSPLHF. CDR3 nucleotide sequence: TGCAGTGCCCCGACGGAGGATTCACCCCTCCACTTT. The chain employs TRBV20-1 and TRBJ1-6; D is uncertain. Deletions cut 6 bases from V and 8 bases from J, with 11 bases between. Germline CDR1 is DFQATT and CDR2 is SNEGSKA (reference sequence). The CDR3 contains 12 residues.

The chain is built from TRBV29-1 and TRBJ2-5, with D uncertain. V lost 7 bases, J lost 2 bases, and 14 bases lay in between. In germline, CDR1 is SQVTM, CDR2 ANQGSEA. The CDR3 runs 13 residues. The DNA of the CDR3 is TGCAGCGGAGCTTATACAGCGCAAGAGACCCAGTACTTC. Its translation: CSGAYTAQETQYF.

This clonotype was counted ten times or more. The genes are TRBV3-1 and TRBJ2-5; D uncertain. V gave up 0 bases and J gave up 2 bases, with 16 bases separating them. This CDR3 region has 17 residues. CDR1 is LGHDT and CDR2 is YNNKEL in the germline V gene (reference sequence). The CDR3 sequence is CASSQDPADGSQETQYF. The CDR3 DNA reads TGTGCCAGCAGCCAAGATCCGGCAGACGGGTCACAAGAGACCCAGTACTTC.

This clonotype was recorded a few times. The V call is TRBV3-1, the J call TRBJ1-3, with D tentatively TRBD1 (6 bases). The CDR3 contains 15 residues. Trimming cost V 5 bases and J 0 bases, with 11 bases left between them. Germline-derived CDR1 and CDR2 are LGHDT and YNNKEL (reference sequence). This chain's CDR3 is CASSYTGNSGNTIYF. CDR3 nucleotide sequence: TGTGCCAGCAGCTATACAGGGAACTCTGGAAACACCATATATTTT.

This clonotype was observed many times. This chain joins TRBV12-3 or TRBV12-4 and TRBJ1-2; no firm D call. The CDR3 contains 13 residues. Trimming left V 5 bases short and J 8 bases short, with 15 bases between. The CDR3 protein is CASSPWTHGGYTF. The CDR3 DNA sequence: TGTGCCAGCAGTCCTTGGACTCACGGGGGCTACACCTTC.

This clonotype was seen many times. This chain joins TRBV30 and TRBJ1-1; no firm D call. The germline gives CDR1 GTSNPN, CDR2 SVGIG (reference sequence). There are 15 residues in the CDR3. V dropped 0 bases and J dropped 4 bases, with 15 bases sitting between them. CDR3 protein: CAWSVLGNGGTEAFF. The CDR3 DNA reads TGTGCCTGGAGTGTATTGGGGAATGGAGGCACTGAAGCTTTCTTT.

The table lists this clonotype with a few counts. The rearrangement links TRBV27 to TRBJ1-2; D not resolved. The V end lost 6 bases, the J end lost 2 bases, and 19 bases lay between the germline ends. This CDR3 region has 16 residues. Germline V gene data show CDR1 as MNHEY and CDR2 as SMNVEV (reference sequence). The CDR3 nucleotides are TGTGCCAGCAGCGGTTACTCTTTGGGAGGGAACTATGGCTACACCTTC. Translation gives CASSGYSLGGNYGYTF.

There are many counts of this clonotype. The chain employs TRBV7-9 and TRBJ1-1; no clear D. The CDR3 is 13 amino acids. Trimming removed 5 bases at V and 5 bases at J, with 12 bases between. Germline loops: CDR1 SEHNR, CDR2 FQNEAQ (reference sequence). For the CDR3, the DNA is TGTGCCAGCAGCCTAGGAGTCGGAACTGAAGCTTTCTTT. It translates to CASSLGVGTEAFF.

The rearrangement links TRBV28 to TRBJ2-3, with a tentative D call TRBD1 (5 bases). This CDR3 has 14 amino acids. CDR1 and CDR2 (germline): MDHEN, SYDVKM. V lost 4 bases, J lost 1 base, and 9 bases lay in between. For the CDR3, the DNA is TGTGCCAGCAGTTCGGAAGGGGGCACAGATACGCAGTATTTT. Encoded protein: CASSSEGGTDTQYF.

This clonotype showed up just a few times. The chain links TRBV19 to TRBJ1-5; TRBD1 matches 9 bases. There are 19 residues in the CDR3. In germline, CDR1 is LNHDA, CDR2 SQIVND (reference sequence). Trimming removed 5 bases from V and 3 bases from J; junction bases left unmatched: 17. The CDR3 is CASSVRDREGPWLNQPQHF. As DNA, the CDR3 is TGTGCCAGTAGTGTCCGGGACAGGGAGGGACCGTGGCTCAATCAGCCCCAGCATTTT. Combining the CDR3 with reference TRBV19 and TRBJ1-5 gives the whole variable domain DGGITQSPKYLFRKEGQNVTLSCEQNLNHDAMYWYRQDPGQGLRLIYYSQIVNDFQKGDIAEGYSVSREKKESFPLTVTSAQKNPTAFYLCASSVRDREGPWLNQPQHFGDGTRLSIL.

This clonotype was observed at least ten times. The chain joins TRBV28 to TRBJ1-5; a possible D gene is TRBD1 (5 bases). With 5 bases removed from V and 6 bases from J, the gap between germline ends came to 11 bases. The length of the CDR3 is 13 residues. From germline, CDR1 is MDHEN and CDR2 SYDVKM. The CDR3 coding sequence is TGTGCCAGCAGTCAGGGATTTGGTCAGCCCCAGCATTTT. Translation gives CASSQGFGQPQHF.